This is a list of T cell receptor beta chains from one sample in a study of cytomegalovirus exposure and HLA in healthy donors. Using immunoSEQ multiplex PCR, the repertoire was profiled, and TCRdb retains in-frame clones only, with some absent. The sample carries some 100,000 clones, roughly three quarters recorded once. The material sequenced was PBMCs. These receptors all come from a male donor in good health and CMV-seropositive. CDR3s include the opening cysteine and the closing phenylalanine or tryptophan.

V	J	CDR3
TRBV6-6	TRBJ1-2	CASSYPDSINGYTF
TRBV9	TRBJ1-1	CASSVGGRTEAFF
TRBV4-1	TRBJ1-6	CASSHLLRDRNSPLHF
TRBV4-1	TRBJ1-5	CASSLAPDRGDQPQHF
TRBV4-2	TRBJ2-7	CASSQYLEGDEQYF
TRBV7-2	TRBJ2-7	CASSAGTGGRSINEQYF
TRBV11-2	TRBJ2-7	CASSPGQAPQRGTEQYF
TRBV19	TRBJ1-2	CASSRQGRNYGYTF
TRBV2	TRBJ2-7	CASYRDRGPRLSSEQYF
TRBV7-2	TRBJ1-2	CASSPDRGRYYGYTF
TRBV7-2	TRBJ2-5	CASSLAPEVERQETQYF
TRBV7-2	TRBJ2-7	CASSLVGGSYEQYF
TRBV29-1	TRBJ1-1	CSVPPRGDRGFEAFF
TRBV6-1	TRBJ1-2	CASSLRYYGYTF
TRBV5-4	TRBJ2-3	CASSLYLSTDTQYF
TRBV5-4	TRBJ1-1	CASSLGLQGMNTEAFF
TRBV19	TRBJ2-7	CASSSRGQGPYEQYF
TRBV6-6	TRBJ2-7	CASSYRGSGDTQQYF
TRBV4-1	TRBJ2-1	CASSRLQGVYNEQFF
TRBV29-1	TRBJ2-7	CSVEDRDSPSYEQYF
TRBV18	TRBJ1-1	CASSPDRVRDTEAFF
TRBV7-8	TRBJ2-1	CASSLGSSGANEQFF
TRBV5-1	TRBJ1-3	CASSFRTGGGNTIYF
TRBV19	TRBJ2-1	CATSSGGGSHEQFF
TRBV21-1	TRBJ2-7	CASTTQDRGHSHEQYF
TRBV7-9	TRBJ1-4	CASSLPGGPNEKLFF